Each of the 24 T cell receptor beta chains below was sequenced from the same sample in a study of T-cell memory formation after mild COVID-19. TCRdb re-called the 5' RACE reads through MiXCR, storing one row per CDR3 protein. The table records around 450,000 distinct CDR3 sequences, over 15% of them present only once. Sequencing was carried out using PBMCs or a T cell subset sorted from them (not recorded which). These receptors all come from an adult woman who had mild COVID-19 (a few samples of this study predate the infection). Cell type and time point are not known.

This clonotype was seen only a few times. This chain joins TRBV20-1 and TRBJ1-5; D call uncertain. Germline CDR1 reads DFQATT; CDR2 reads SNEGSKA (reference sequence). V shed 6 bases and J shed 4 bases, with 10 bases lying between them. This CDR3 region has 12 residues. The CDR3 sequence is CSAIVWNQPQHF. In nucleotides, the CDR3 is TGCAGTGCGATCGTCTGGAATCAGCCCCAGCATTTT.

The V and J genes are TRBV24-1 and TRBJ2-5; the match to TRBD1 covers 10 bases. J gave up 1 base and V 5 bases, and 6 bases lay outside the gene matches. Germline lookup yields CDR1 KGHDR and CDR2 SFDVKD. This CDR3 has 16 amino acids. The CDR3 coding sequence is TGTGCCACCAGTGGGATGGGGGACAGGGGCCAAGAGACCCAGTACTTC. Translation: CATSGMGDRGQETQYF.

This clonotype was counted a single time. The rearrangement joins TRBV2 to TRBJ1-4, with 7 bases fitting TRBD1. The CDR3 is 13 residues long. The germline V gene has CDR1 SNHLY and CDR2 FYNNEI. The V and J ends lost 7 bases and 7 bases, in that order; junction bases with no gene match: 6. The CDR3 DNA follows: TGTGCCAGCACCCGGACAGGCAGTGAAAAACTGTTTTTT. It specifies CASTRTGSEKLFF.

The chain uses TRBV10-3 and TRBJ1-1, with D unclear. The CDR3 extends over 13 amino acids. The germline V and J ends were trimmed by 2 bases and 3 bases, with 7 bases remaining between them. Germline-derived CDR1 and CDR2 are ENHRY and SYGVKD. CDR3 bases: TGTGCCATCAGTGAGCGTGAGGACACTGAAGCTTTCTTT. Amino acid sequence: CAISEREDTEAFF.

The sample holds a few counts of this clonotype. V gene TRBV29-1 combines with J gene TRBJ1-1, with unresolved D. V lost 5 bases and J 0 bases, leaving 10 bases between the germline ends. This CDR3 has 13 residues. The germline gives CDR1 SQVTM, CDR2 ANQGSEA. CDR3 in amino acids: CSVRTVLNTEAFF. CDR3 DNA: TGCAGCGTTAGAACGGTCTTGAACACTGAAGCTTTCTTT.

This clonotype was seen only a few times. The V and J genes are TRBV3-1 and TRBJ2-5; TRBD1 matches 7 bases. J lost 5 bases, V lost 1 base, and 10 bases had no gene match. The length of the CDR3 is 16 residues. Germline-derived CDR1 and CDR2 are LGHDT and YNNKEL (reference sequence). In nucleotides, the CDR3 is TGTGCCAGCAGCCAAGGGGTGAACAGGGGCCGGGAGACCCAGTACTTC. It yields the protein CASSQGVNRGRETQYF.

The CDR3 DNA follows: TGTGCCACCGGGGGACAGTCGGATCAGCCCCAGCATTTT. Its translation: CATGGQSDQPQHF. The chain combines TRBV10-3 with TRBJ1-5, with TRBD1 matching 7 bases. CDR3 length equals 13 residues. Germline V gene lookup returns CDR1 ENHRY and CDR2 SYGVKD. The ends lost 10 bases at V and 5 bases at J; junction bases unmatched: 8.

This clonotype showed up just a few times. This chain connects TRBV12-3 or TRBV12-4 to TRBJ1-2, with 8 bases lining up with TRBD1. The CDR3 length is 14 residues. Unmatched junction bases numbered 5, after V lost 6 bases and J lost 2 bases. CDR3 sequence reads: CASSHRDRNYGYTF. The CDR3 nucleotides read TGTGCCAGCAGCCACCGGGACAGGAACTATGGCTACACCTTC.

V gene TRBV10-3 combines with J gene TRBJ2-5; the D gene could be TRBD1 or TRBD2 (7 bases each). V was shortened by 6 bases and J by 5 bases, with 13 bases between the two germline ends. This CDR3 has 13 amino acids. Germline assignment: CDR1 ENHRY and CDR2 SYGVKD. CDR3 nucleotides: TGTGCCATCAGCAGACAGGGAGGGGAGACCCAGTACTTC. Translated, it gives CAISRQGGETQYF.

This sequence joins TRBV10-3 and TRBJ2-3, with 10 bases that match TRBD2. After removal of 10 bases from V and 3 bases from J, the junction contained 7 bases not matched to a gene. Germline CDR1 and CDR2: ENHRY and SYGVKD. This CDR3 has 14 residues. For the CDR3, the DNA is TGTGCCAACTCCGCTAGCGGGAGTACAGATACGCAGTATTTT. The encoded protein is CANSASGSTDTQYF.

The V gene is TRBV10-3, the J gene TRBJ2-7; D may be TRBD2 (6 bases). Trimming took 6 bases from V and 5 from J, leaving 11 bases between them. Per the germline V gene, CDR1 is ENHRY and CDR2 is SYGVKD. The CDR3 consists of 12 residues. The CDR3 bases are TGTGCCATCAGAGGACCGGGGGACGAGCAGTACTTC. This gives the protein CAIRGPGDEQYF.

The chain uses TRBV29-1 and TRBJ1-1; TRBD1 aligns across 7 bases. Germline V gene lookup returns CDR1 SQVTM and CDR2 ANQGSEA. The CDR3 has 13 residues. With V trimmed by 5 bases and J by 1 base, 4 bases remained unmatched. The CDR3: CSVSGQRNTEAFF. Here the CDR3 DNA reads TGCAGCGTTTCGGGACAGCGGAACACTGAAGCTTTCTTT.

This chain connects TRBV24-1 to TRBJ2-2; 8 nucleotides agree with TRBD2. V dropped 12 bases and J dropped 1; count of bases not matched to a gene: 3. The CDR3 consists of 13 residues. Germline values: CDR1 KGHDR, CDR2 SFDVKD. CDR3 loop: CAVREENTGELFF. The CDR3 nucleotides are TGTGCCGTGCGGGAGGAGAACACCGGGGAGCTGTTTTTT.

This sequence joins TRBV6-5 and TRBJ2-1, with 14 bases identical to TRBD2. Trimming took 7 bases from V and 9 from J; bases not matched to a gene: 8. There are 15 residues in the CDR3. From germline, CDR1 is MNHEY and CDR2 SVGAGI. Here the CDR3 reads CASTATSGGAFEQFF. CDR3 nucleotide sequence: TGTGCCAGCACCGCGACTAGCGGGGGGGCCTTTGAGCAGTTCTTC.

The J gene is TRBJ2-2, the V gene TRBV4-1; possible D gene TRBD2, 5 bases. The CDR3 sequence is 17 residues long. The germline gives CDR1 MGHRA, CDR2 YSYEKL. V shed 0 bases and J shed 2 bases, with 13 bases lying between them. The CDR3 spells CASSQEGKWTNTGELFF. In nucleotides, the CDR3 is TGCGCCAGCAGCCAAGAAGGAAAATGGACTAACACCGGGGAGCTGTTTTTT.

The chain couples TRBV5-1 to TRBJ2-2; 9 bases are a match to TRBD1. There are 17 residues in the CDR3. The germline gives CDR1 SGHRS, CDR2 YFSETQ. The V and J ends lost 3 bases and 1 base, in that order; junction bases with no gene match: 7. In DNA form, the CDR3 reads TGCGCCAGCAGCTCCGGACAGGGGATTGGGAACACCGGGGAGCTGTTTTTT. Its translation is CASSSGQGIGNTGELFF.

This clonotype was picked up a small number of times. This chain links TRBV25-1 with TRBJ2-7; D unclear. This CDR3 spans 12 amino acids. CDR1 and CDR2 from the germline V gene are MGHDK and SYGVNS. The V and J ends lost 2 bases and 4 bases respectively, with 6 bases between them. Here the CDR3 DNA reads TGTGCCAGCAGTGAACGATCGTACGAGCAGTACTTC. It yields the protein CASSERSYEQYF.

This clonotype occurred a few times. The V and J genes are TRBV6-2 or TRBV6-3 and TRBJ2-5; D gene ambiguous. The CDR3 sequence is 14 residues long. V was clipped by 0 bases and J by 5 bases, with 10 bases between them. CDR1 is MNHEY and CDR2 is SVGEGT in the germline V gene. The CDR3 loop is CASSYSPNGETQYF. The CDR3 nucleotides read TGTGCCAGCAGTTACTCCCCCAATGGGGAGACCCAGTACTTC.

The V and J genes are TRBV29-1 and TRBJ1-2, with D possibly TRBD1 on 6 matching bases. The germline gives CDR1 SQVTM, CDR2 ANQGSEA. V was cut by 4 bases and J by 8 bases, with 17 bases left in between. The CDR3 is made up of 13 amino acids. The CDR3 coding sequence is TGCAGCGTTGGAAGCGAACAGGGACGGGGCTACACCTTC. It specifies CSVGSEQGRGYTF.

The chain combines TRBV2 with TRBJ1-3; TRBD1 matches 9 bases. Trimming took 6 bases from V and 7 from J; bases not matched to a gene: 10. The CDR3 runs 15 residues. Germline V CDR1 and CDR2: SNHLY, FYNNEI. CDR3 sequence: CASRKEQGAWNTIYF. In nucleotides, the CDR3 is TGTGCCAGCAGAAAGGAACAGGGGGCCTGGAACACCATATATTTT.

The chain links TRBV12-3 or TRBV12-4 to TRBJ1-2, with D tentatively TRBD1 (5 bases). The CDR3 has 13 residues. Trimming cost V 5 bases and J 3 bases, with 10 bases left between them. The CDR3 DNA sequence: TGTGCCAGCAGTACATGGGGGGACTATGGCTACACCTTC. This translates into CASSTWGDYGYTF.

This clonotype occurred a few times. The chain links TRBV11-2 to TRBJ2-3; tentatively, D is TRBD1 (6 bases). Trimming removed 1 base from V and 2 bases from J, with 13 bases in between. The CDR3 is 16 amino acids. The germline V gene encodes CDR1 SGHAT and CDR2 FQNNGV. The CDR3 DNA reads as TGTGCCAGCAGCTTAGTGCAGGGGCCCCCCACAGATACGCAGTATTTT. It translates to CASSLVQGPPTDTQYF.

This clonotype turned up a few times. This chain connects TRBV20-1 to TRBJ2-2, with 10 bases identical to TRBD2. The CDR3 covers 14 residues. The V and J ends lost 3 bases and 6 bases, in that order; junction bases with no gene match: 4. Germline V lookup: CDR1 DFQATT, CDR2 SNEGSKA (reference sequence). The CDR3 bases are TGCAGTGCTAGTAGCGGGAGGAGTTCCGGGGAGCTGTTTTTT. Its translation is CSASSGRSSGELFF.

The V gene is TRBV7-8, the J gene TRBJ1-5; D remains unclear. The CDR3 loop spans 14 amino acids. Trimming removed 6 bases from V and 2 bases from J, with 11 bases in between. Germline CDR1 and CDR2: SGHVS and FQNEAQ. CDR3 DNA: TGTGCCAGCAGGGAGGAGGGTGGCAATCAGCCCCAGCATTTT. Protein: CASREEGGNQPQHF.